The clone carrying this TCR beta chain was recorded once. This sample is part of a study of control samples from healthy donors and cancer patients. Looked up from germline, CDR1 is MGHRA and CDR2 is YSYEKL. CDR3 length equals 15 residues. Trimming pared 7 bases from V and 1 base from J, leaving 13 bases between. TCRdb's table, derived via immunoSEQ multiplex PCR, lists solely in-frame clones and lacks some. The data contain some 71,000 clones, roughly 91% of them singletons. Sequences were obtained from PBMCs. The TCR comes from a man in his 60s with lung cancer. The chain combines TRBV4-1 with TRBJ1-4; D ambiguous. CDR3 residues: CASNEYTLTNEKLFF. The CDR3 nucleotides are TGCGCCAGCAACGAGTACACATTAACTAATGAAAAACTGTTTTTT.